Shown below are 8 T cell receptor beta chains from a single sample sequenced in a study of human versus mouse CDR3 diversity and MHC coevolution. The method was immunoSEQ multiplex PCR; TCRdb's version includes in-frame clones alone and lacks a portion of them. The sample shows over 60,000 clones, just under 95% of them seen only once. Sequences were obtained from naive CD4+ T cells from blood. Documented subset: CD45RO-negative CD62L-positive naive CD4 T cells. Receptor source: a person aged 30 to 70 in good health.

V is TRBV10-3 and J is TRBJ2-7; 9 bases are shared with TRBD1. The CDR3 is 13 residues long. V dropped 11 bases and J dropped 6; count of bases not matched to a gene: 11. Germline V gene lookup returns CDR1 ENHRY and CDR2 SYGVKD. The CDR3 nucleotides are TGTGCCGTCTCCGGGGACAGGGATGGCGAGCAGTACTTC. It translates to CAVSGDRDGEQYF.

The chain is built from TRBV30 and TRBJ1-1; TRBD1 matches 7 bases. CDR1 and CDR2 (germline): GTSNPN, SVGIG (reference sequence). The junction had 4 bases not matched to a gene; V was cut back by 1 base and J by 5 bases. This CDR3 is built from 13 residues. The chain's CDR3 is CAWSGQGVTEAFF. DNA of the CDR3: TGTGCCTGGAGTGGGCAGGGGGTAACTGAAGCTTTCTTT.

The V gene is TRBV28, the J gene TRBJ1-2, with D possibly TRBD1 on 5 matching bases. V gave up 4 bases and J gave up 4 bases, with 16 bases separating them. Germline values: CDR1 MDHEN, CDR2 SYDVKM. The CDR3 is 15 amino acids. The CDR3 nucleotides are TGTGCCAGCAGTTCTCCCCCGACAGAGCCCTATGGCTACACCTTC. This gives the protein CASSSPPTEPYGYTF.

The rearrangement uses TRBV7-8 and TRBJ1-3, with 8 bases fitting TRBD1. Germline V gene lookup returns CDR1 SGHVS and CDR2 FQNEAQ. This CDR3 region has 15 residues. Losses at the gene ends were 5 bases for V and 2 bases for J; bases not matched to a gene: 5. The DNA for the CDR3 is TGTGCCAGCAGCGGGCGGACAGGGACTGGAAACACCATATATTTT. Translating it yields CASSGRTGTGNTIYF.

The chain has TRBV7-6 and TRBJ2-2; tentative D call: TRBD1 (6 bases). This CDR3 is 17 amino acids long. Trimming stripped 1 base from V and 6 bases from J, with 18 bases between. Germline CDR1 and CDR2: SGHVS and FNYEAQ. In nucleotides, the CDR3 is TGTGCCAGCAGCTTAGTCCGGCCCTTACAGGGATCCGGGGAGCTGTTTTTT. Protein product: CASSLVRPLQGSGELFF.

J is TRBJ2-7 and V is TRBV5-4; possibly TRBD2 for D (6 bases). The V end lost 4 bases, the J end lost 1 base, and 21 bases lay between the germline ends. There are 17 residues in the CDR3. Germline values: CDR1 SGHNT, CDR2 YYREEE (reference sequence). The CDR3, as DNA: TGTGCCAGCAGCCCGCCCCACGGGAGCGGATTATCCTACGAGCAGTACTTC. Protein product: CASSPPHGSGLSYEQYF.

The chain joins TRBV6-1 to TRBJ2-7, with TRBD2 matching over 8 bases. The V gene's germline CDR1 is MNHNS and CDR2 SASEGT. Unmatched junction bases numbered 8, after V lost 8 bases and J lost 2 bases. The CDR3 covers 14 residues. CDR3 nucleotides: TGTGCCAGCCGGGCGGGGGGAGCTCCCTACGAGCAGTACTTC. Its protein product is CASRAGGAPYEQYF.

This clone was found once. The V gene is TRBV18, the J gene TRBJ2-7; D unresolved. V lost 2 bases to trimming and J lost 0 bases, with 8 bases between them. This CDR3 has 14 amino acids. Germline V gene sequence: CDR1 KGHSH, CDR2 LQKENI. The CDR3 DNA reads TGTGCCAGCTCACCAGGCAGTCCCTCCTACGAGCAGTACTTC. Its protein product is CASSPGSPSYEQYF.